Presented here are 5 T cell receptor beta chains from one specimen sequenced in a study of Tregs in tolerant kidney transplant recipients. Generated by immunoSEQ multiplex PCR, the TCRdb table keeps only in-frame clones and is missing some. This table holds 70,000 to 95,000 clones, roughly 90% found once. The sample here was Tregs from blood, taken before the transplant. The receptors were gathered from a human donor who received a combined kidney and bone marrow transplant.

With regard to this clone: Different DNA sequences within this sample yield the same CDR3. The chain recombines TRBV9 with TRBJ2-1; TRBD2 might be the D (6 bases). This CDR3 has 14 residues. The V gene's germline CDR1 is SGDLS and CDR2 YYNGEE. V lost 3 bases, J lost 5 bases, and 12 bases lay in between. CDR3 sequence: CASSAGLVNNEQFF. DNA for the CDR3: TGTGCCAGCAGCGCGGGACTGGTAAACAATGAGCAGTTCTTC.

The V gene is TRBV29-1, the J gene TRBJ2-7; 8 nucleotides agree with TRBD1. CDR1 and CDR2 (germline): SQVTM, ANQGSEA. J gave up 5 bases and V 2 bases, and 5 bases lay outside the gene matches. The length of the CDR3 is 13 residues. The CDR3 bases are TGCAGCGTTGAACGGCAGGGGGCGAACGAGCAGTACTTC. Its protein product is CSVERQGANEQYF.

This clone was observed a single time. This chain connects TRBV6-6 to TRBJ2-2, with TRBD1 matching 8 bases. Trimming cost V 5 bases and J 3 bases; bases outside gene matches: 8. The CDR3 is 16 residues long. Per germline, CDR1 MNHNY and CDR2 SVGAGI (reference sequence). This CDR3 is CASSPSTGGYTGELFF. CDR3 sequence (DNA): TGTGCCAGCAGTCCGAGTACAGGGGGGTACACCGGGGAGCTGTTTTTT.

The J gene is TRBJ2-7, the V gene TRBV5-1, with 9 bases matching TRBD2. This CDR3 has 16 residues. V was pared by 1 base and J by 2 bases, with 7 bases of the junction left unmatched. Germline CDR1 is SGHRS and CDR2 is YFSETQ. The CDR3 loop reads CASSLYGSGSPYEQYF. CDR3 nucleotides: TGCGCCAGCAGCTTGTACGGTAGCGGGAGCCCCTACGAGCAGTACTTC.

Of note for this clone: At the DNA level, this CDR3 is encoded by other sequences in the same sample as well. The chain recombines TRBV19 with TRBJ2-2; the D call may be TRBD1 or TRBD2 (5 bases each). This CDR3 has 15 amino acids. V dropped 7 bases and J dropped 10 bases, with 22 bases sitting between them. Germline values: CDR1 LNHDA, CDR2 SQIVND (reference sequence). This CDR3 is CASKSATRGREELFF. The CDR3 DNA sequence: TGTGCCAGTAAGTCGGCAACAAGGGGTCGGGAGGAGCTGTTTTTT.